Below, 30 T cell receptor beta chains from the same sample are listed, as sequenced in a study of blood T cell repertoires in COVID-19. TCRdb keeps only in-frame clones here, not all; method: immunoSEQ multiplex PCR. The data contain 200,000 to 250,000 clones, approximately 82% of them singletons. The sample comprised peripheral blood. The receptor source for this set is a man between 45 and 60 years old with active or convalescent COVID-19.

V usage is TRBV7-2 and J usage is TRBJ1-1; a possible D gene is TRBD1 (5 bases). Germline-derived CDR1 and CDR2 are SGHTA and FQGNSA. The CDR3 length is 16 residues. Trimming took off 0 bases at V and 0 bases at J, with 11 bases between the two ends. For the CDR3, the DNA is TGTGCCAGCAGCTTAGCTGGGGGGATCATGAACACTGAAGCTTTCTTT. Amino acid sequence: CASSLAGGIMNTEAFF.

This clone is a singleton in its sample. The CDR3, as DNA: TGTGCCAGCAGCTTATCACAGGCTTCTAATGAAAAACTGTTTTTT. It yields the protein CASSLSQASNEKLFF. V is TRBV7-6 and J is TRBJ1-4; tentatively, D is TRBD1 (5 bases). This CDR3 has 15 amino acids. V was clipped by 2 bases and J by 3 bases, with 10 bases between them. CDR1 is SGHVS, CDR2 FNYEAQ, per germline.

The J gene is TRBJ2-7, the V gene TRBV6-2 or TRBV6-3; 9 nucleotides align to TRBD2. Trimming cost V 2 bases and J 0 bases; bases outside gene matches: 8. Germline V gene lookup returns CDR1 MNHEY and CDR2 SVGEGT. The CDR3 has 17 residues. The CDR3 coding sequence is TGTGCCAGCAGTTACAGGCGCGGGGGGGCCGCCTCCTACGAGCAGTACTTC. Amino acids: CASSYRRGGAASYEQYF.

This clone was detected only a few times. This CDR3 is CASSPMVEGGTEAFF. CDR3 coding DNA: TGCGCCAGCAGCCCCATGGTGGAGGGTGGGACTGAAGCTTTCTTT. This chain links TRBV4-1 with TRBJ1-1; D is unclear. The V and J ends lost 4 bases and 5 bases respectively, with 17 bases between them. The CDR3 loop spans 15 amino acids. The germline V gene has CDR1 MGHRA and CDR2 YSYEKL.

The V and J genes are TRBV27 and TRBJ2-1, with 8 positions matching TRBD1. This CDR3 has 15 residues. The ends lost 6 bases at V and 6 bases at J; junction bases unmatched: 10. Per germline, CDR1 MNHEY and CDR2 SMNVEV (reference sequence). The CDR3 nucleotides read TGTGCCAGCAGCAGGGTGACAGGGGTTTCCAATGAGCAGTTCTTC. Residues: CASSRVTGVSNEQFF.

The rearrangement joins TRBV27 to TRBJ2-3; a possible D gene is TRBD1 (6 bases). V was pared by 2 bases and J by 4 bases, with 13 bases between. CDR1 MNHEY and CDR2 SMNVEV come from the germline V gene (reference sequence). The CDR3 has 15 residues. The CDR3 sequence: CASSLTVQGADTQYF. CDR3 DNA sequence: TGTGCCAGCAGTTTAACGGTACAGGGCGCAGATACGCAGTATTTT.

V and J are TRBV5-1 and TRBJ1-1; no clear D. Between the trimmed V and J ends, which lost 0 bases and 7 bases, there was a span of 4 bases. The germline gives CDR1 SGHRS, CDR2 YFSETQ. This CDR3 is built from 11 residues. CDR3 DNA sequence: TGCGCCAGCAGCTTGGACAGTGAAGCTTTCTTT. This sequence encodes CASSLDSEAFF.

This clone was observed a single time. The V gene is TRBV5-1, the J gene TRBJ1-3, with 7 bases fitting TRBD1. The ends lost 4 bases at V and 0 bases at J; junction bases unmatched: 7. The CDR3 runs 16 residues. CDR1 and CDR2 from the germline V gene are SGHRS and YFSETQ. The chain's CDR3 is CASSLAGTASGNTIYF. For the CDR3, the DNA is TGCGCCAGCAGCCTGGCCGGGACAGCCTCTGGAAACACCATATATTTT.

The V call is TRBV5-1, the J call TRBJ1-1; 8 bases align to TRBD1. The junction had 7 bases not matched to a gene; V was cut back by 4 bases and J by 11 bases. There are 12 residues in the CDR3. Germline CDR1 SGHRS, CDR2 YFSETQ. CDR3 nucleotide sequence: TGCGCCAGCAGCGTGGCAGGGGGCTTGGCTTTCTTT. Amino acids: CASSVAGGLAFF.

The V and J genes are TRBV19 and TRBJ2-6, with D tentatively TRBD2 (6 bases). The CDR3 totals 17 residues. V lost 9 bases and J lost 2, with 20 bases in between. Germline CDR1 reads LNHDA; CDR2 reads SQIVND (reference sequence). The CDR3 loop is CASTAGPGAPGANVLTF. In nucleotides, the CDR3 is TGTGCCAGCACGGCGGGACCCGGGGCGCCTGGGGCCAACGTCCTGACTTTC.

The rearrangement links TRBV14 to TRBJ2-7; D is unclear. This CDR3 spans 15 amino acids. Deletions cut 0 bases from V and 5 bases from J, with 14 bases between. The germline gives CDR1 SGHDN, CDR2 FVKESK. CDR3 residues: CASSQEVLNSNEQYF. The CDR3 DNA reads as TGTGCCAGCAGCCAAGAGGTCCTTAATAGCAACGAGCAGTACTTC.

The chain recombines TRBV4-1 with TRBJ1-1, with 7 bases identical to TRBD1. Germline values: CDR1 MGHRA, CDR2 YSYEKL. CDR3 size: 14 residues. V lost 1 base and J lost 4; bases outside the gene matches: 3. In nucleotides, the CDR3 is TGCGCCAGCAGCCAAGGAGGACAGGTCACTGAAGCTTTCTTT. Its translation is CASSQGGQVTEAFF.

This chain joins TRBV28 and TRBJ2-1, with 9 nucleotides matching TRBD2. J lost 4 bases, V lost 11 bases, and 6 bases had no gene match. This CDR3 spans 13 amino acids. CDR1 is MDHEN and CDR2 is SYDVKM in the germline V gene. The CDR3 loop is CASRTSVYNEQFF. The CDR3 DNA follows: TGTGCCTCACGGACTAGCGTATACAATGAGCAGTTCTTC.

Here the CDR3 reads CASSVADRDTEAFF. The CDR3 coding sequence is TGTGCCAGCAGCGTAGCGGACAGGGACACTGAAGCTTTCTTT. This chain links TRBV9 with TRBJ1-1, with TRBD1 matching over 8 bases. V was pared by 0 bases and J by 3 bases, with 1 base of the junction left unmatched. The CDR3 has 14 amino acids. The germline V gene has CDR1 SGDLS and CDR2 YYNGEE.

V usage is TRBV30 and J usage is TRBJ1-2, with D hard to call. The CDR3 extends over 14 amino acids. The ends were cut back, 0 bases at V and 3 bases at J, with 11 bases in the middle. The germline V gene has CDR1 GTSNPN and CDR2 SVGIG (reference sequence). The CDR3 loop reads CAWSVLAGDYGYTF. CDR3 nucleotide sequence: TGTGCCTGGAGTGTACTGGCAGGCGACTATGGCTACACCTTC.

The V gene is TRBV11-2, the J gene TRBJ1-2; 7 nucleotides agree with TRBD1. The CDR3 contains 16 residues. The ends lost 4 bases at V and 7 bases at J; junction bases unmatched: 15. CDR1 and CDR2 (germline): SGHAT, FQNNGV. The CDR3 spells CASSSRQGGHIGGYTF. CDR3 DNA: TGTGCCAGCAGCTCTAGGCAGGGGGGCCATATTGGTGGCTACACCTTC.

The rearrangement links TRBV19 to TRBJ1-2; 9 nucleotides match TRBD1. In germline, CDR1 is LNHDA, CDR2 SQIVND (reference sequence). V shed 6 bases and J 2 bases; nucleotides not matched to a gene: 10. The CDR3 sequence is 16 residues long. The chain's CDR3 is CASRNPPGQGNYGYTF. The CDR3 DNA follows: TGTGCCAGTAGAAACCCTCCGGGACAGGGAAACTATGGCTACACCTTC.

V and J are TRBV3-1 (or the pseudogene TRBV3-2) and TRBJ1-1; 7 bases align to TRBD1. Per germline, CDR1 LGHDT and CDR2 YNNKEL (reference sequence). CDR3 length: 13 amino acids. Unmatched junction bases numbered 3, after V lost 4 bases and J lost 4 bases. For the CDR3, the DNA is TGTGCCAGCAGCCCCACAGGGGTCACTGAAGCTTTCTTT. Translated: CASSPTGVTEAFF.

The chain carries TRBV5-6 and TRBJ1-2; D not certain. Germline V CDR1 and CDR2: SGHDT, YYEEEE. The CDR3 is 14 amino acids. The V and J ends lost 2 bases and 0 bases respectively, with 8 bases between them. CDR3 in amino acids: CASSLTASNYGYTF. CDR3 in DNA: TGTGCCAGCAGCTTAACAGCCTCTAACTATGGCTACACCTTC.

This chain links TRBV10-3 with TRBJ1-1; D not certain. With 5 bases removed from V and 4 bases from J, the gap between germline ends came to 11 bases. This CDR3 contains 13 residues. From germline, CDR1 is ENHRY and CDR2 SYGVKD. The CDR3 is CAISPGSGTEAFF. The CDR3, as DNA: TGTGCCATCAGTCCGGGTTCGGGCACTGAAGCTTTCTTT.

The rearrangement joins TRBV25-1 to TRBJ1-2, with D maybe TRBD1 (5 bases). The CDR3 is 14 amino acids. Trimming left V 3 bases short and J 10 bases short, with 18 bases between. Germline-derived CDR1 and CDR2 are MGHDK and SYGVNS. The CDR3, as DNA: TGTGCCAGCAGTGACCTCGCAGGGCTTCATCCCTACACCTTC. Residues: CASSDLAGLHPYTF.

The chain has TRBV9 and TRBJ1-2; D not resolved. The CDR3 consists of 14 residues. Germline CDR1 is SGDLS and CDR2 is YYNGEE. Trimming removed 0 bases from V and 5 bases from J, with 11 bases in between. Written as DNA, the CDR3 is TGTGCCAGCAGCGTAGTGGAGGGAGGGTATGGCTACACCTTC. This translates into CASSVVEGGYGYTF.

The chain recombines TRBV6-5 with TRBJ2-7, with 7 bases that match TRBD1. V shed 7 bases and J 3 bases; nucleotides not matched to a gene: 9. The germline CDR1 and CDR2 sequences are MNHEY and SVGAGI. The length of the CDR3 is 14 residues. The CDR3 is CASTGGRPLYEQYF. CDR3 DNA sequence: TGTGCCAGCACAGGGGGACGTCCCCTCTACGAGCAGTACTTC.

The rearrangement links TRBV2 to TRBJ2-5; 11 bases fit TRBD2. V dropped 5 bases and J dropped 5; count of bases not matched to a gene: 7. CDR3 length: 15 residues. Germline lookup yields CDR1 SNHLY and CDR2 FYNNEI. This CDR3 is CASSPSVAGGETQYF. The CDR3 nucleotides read TGTGCCAGCAGTCCCTCGGTAGCGGGAGGGGAGACCCAGTACTTC.

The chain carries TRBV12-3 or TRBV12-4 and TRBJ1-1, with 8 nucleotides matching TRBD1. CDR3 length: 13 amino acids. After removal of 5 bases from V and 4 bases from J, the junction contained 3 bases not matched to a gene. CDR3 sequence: CASSADRGTEAFF. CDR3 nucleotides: TGTGCCAGCAGTGCCGACAGGGGCACTGAAGCTTTCTTT.

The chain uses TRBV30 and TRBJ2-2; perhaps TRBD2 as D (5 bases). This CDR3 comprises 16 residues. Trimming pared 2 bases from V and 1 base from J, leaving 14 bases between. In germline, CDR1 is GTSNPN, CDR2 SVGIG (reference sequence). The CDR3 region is CAWSPSERWNTGELFF. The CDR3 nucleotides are TGTGCCTGGAGTCCCTCGGAGCGGTGGAACACCGGGGAGCTGTTTTTT.

For the CDR3, the DNA is TGTGCCAGCAGCGAGGTGGCCATCTTTGGGGAAAAACTGTTTTTT. This codes for CASSEVAIFGEKLFF. The chain uses TRBV14 and TRBJ1-4; D uncertain. V lost 5 bases and J lost 8, with 18 bases in between. Germline V gives CDR1 SGHDN, CDR2 FVKESK. The CDR3 loop spans 15 amino acids. The variable domain in full, with the rest retrieved from reference TRBV14 and TRBJ1-4, is EAGVTQFPSHSVIEKGQTVTLRCDPISGHDNLYWYRRVMGKEIKFLLHFVKESKQDESGMPNNRFLAERTGGTYSTLKVQPAELEDSGVYFCASSEVAIFGEKLFFGSGTQLSVL.

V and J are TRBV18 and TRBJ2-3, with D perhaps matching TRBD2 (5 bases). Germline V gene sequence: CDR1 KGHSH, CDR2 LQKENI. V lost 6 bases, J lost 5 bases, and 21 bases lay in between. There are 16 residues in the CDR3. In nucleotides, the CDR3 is TGTGCCAGCTCCCCCAAAGGGAGAATAATGCGAGATACGCAGTATTTT. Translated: CASSPKGRIMRDTQYF.

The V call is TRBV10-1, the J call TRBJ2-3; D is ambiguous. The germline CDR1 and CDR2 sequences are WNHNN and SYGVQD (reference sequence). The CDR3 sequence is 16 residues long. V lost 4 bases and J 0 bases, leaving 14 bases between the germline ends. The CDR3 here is CASSGSTAWSTDTQYF. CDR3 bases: TGCGCCAGCAGTGGATCTACAGCATGGAGCACAGATACGCAGTATTTT.

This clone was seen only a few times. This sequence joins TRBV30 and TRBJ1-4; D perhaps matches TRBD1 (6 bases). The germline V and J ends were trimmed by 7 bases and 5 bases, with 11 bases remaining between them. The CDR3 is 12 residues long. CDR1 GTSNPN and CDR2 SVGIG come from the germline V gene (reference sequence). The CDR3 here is CASRQENEKLFF. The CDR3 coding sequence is TGTGCCTCAAGACAGGAGAATGAAAAACTGTTTTTT.